This T cell receptor (beta chain) was profiled in a study of T cells in Graves' hyperthyroidism and ophthalmopathy. Study-level findings and limits: Most clonotypes expanded in thyroid above 0.001 were likewise present in blood.

There are 14 residues in the CDR3. With 5 bases clipped from V and 3 bases from J, the junction kept 4 bases outside the gene matches. CDR1 and CDR2 (germline): MNHNS, SASEGT. A word on this clonotype: Its antigen remains unknown.

RNA transcripts gave rise to amplified TCR beta CDR3 regions. Carried out on the TCR CDR3, a first-round RT-PCR used the HTBI primer set. TCRdb reanalysed the multiplex PCR reads using MiXCR and keeps one entry per CDR3 protein. The sample holds roughly 420,000 distinct CDR3 sequences; less than 20% are singletons and the top ten take around 14%. It was considered stable Graves' hyperthyroidism when ophthalmopathy did not progress within 18 months. Patients were excluded for uncontrolled infection, other autoimmune disease, pregnancy or lactation. The sample comprised blood. The chain couples TRBV6-1 to TRBJ2-7; 10 bases map to TRBD1. The clonotype originates from a young woman with Graves' hyperthyroidism. The CDR3 loop is CASSRDRGYYEQYF. CDR3 sequence (DNA): TGTGCCAGCAGTCGGGACAGGGGTTACTACGAGCAGTACTTC.